The rows below give T cell receptor beta chains drawn from one sample of a study of T cells in tumors and immune-related adverse events. Sequencing used immunoSEQ multiplex PCR; TCRdb keeps in-frame clones, though not all of them. Among some 10,000 clones, approximately 90% were seen once, and the ten largest hold around 1.5%. The sequenced sample was lymph node tissue, obtained from a patient treated with anti-PD-1 therapy. Receptor source: a female donor with metastatic renal cell carcinoma. The CDR3 runs from the conserved cysteine through the conserved F or W. Fields, in order: V gene, clone size, CDR3 length, J gene, D gene, CDR3 DNA, CDR3 protein. The D gene is left open where the match is weak. Clone size appears in some rows only: once, few, many, or a class for an expanded clone.

V gene: TRBV7-2; clone size: NA; CDR3 length: 15; J gene: TRBJ2-3; D gene: NA; CDR3 DNA: TGTGCCAGCAGCCCCCCACTAGCCCCCACAGATACGCAGTATTTT; CDR3 protein: CASSPPLAPTDTQYF
V gene: TRBV10-3; clone size: NA; CDR3 length: 14; J gene: TRBJ2-6; D gene: TRBD1; CDR3 DNA: TGTGCCATCCAGGGGGCGGGTGGGGCCAACGTCCTGACTTTC; CDR3 protein: CAIQGAGGANVLTF
V gene: TRBV10-3; clone size: NA; CDR3 length: 17; J gene: TRBJ1-2; D gene: TRBD1; CDR3 DNA: TGTGCCATCAGTGAAACCCCGGGACAGGGGCAGTCCTATGGCTACACCTTC; CDR3 protein: CAISETPGQGQSYGYTF
V gene: TRBV9; clone size: NA; CDR3 length: 14; J gene: TRBJ2-3; D gene: TRBD1; CDR3 DNA: TGTGCCAGCAGCGTGGACAGGGGGGCCGATACGCAGTATTTT; CDR3 protein: CASSVDRGADTQYF
V gene: TRBV5-1; clone size: NA; CDR3 length: 15; J gene: TRBJ1-5; D gene: NA; CDR3 DNA: TGCGCCAGCAGCCCGGGGAGTACCAGCAATCAGCCCCAGCATTTT; CDR3 protein: CASSPGSTSNQPQHF
V gene: TRBV27; clone size: NA; CDR3 length: 14; J gene: TRBJ2-3; D gene: TRBD1; CDR3 DNA: TGTGCCAGCAGTTGGGACAGACGCACAGATACGCAGTATTTT; CDR3 protein: CASSWDRRTDTQYF
V gene: TRBV5-8; clone size: NA; CDR3 length: 16; J gene: TRBJ2-3; D gene: TRBD1; CDR3 DNA: TGTGCCAGCAGCTTATACACAGGGGCCTTCACAGATACGCAGTATTTT; CDR3 protein: CASSLYTGAFTDTQYF
V gene: TRBV4-2; clone size: NA; CDR3 length: 17; J gene: TRBJ1-4; D gene: TRBD1; CDR3 DNA: TGTGCCAGCAGCCAAGATGCCTACAGGGGGCTTTTAGAAAAACTGTTTTTT; CDR3 protein: CASSQDAYRGLLEKLFF
V gene: TRBV5-1; clone size: NA; CDR3 length: 17; J gene: TRBJ1-4; D gene: TRBD1; CDR3 DNA: TGCGCCAGCAGCTTAGCCGCTCTGACAGGGGGTAGGGAAAAACTGTTTTTT; CDR3 protein: CASSLAALTGGREKLFF
V gene: TRBV19; clone size: NA; CDR3 length: 15; J gene: TRBJ1-2; D gene: TRBD1; CDR3 DNA: TGTGCCAGTAGTATTTCCGGGGGGACAGACTATGGCTACACCTTC; CDR3 protein: CASSISGGTDYGYTF
V gene: TRBV28; clone size: NA; CDR3 length: 13; J gene: TRBJ1-5; D gene: NA; CDR3 DNA: TGTGCCAGCAGTCTTAGACCTAATCAGCCCCAGCATTTT; CDR3 protein: CASSLRPNQPQHF
V gene: TRBV7-6; clone size: NA; CDR3 length: 15; J gene: TRBJ1-1; D gene: NA; CDR3 DNA: TGTGCCAGCAGCTTATTGTCGTCAGGGAACACTGAAGCTTTCTTT; CDR3 protein: CASSLLSSGNTEAFF
V gene: TRBV28; clone size: NA; CDR3 length: 15; J gene: TRBJ1-3; D gene: NA; CDR3 DNA: TGTGCCAGCAGGCATCAGGGGACGGATGGAAACACCATATATTTT; CDR3 protein: CASRHQGTDGNTIYF
V gene: TRBV29-1; clone size: NA; CDR3 length: 15; J gene: TRBJ2-1; D gene: NA; CDR3 DNA: TGCAGCGTTGATTCTGCAGGGGGGCCCTACAATGAGCAGTTCTTC; CDR3 protein: CSVDSAGGPYNEQFF
V gene: TRBV7-2; clone size: once; CDR3 length: 15; J gene: TRBJ2-7; D gene: NA; CDR3 DNA: TGTGCCAGCAGCTTAGGCCGGGACCACTCCTACGAGCAGTACTTC; CDR3 protein: CASSLGRDHSYEQYF
V gene: TRBV29-1; clone size: NA; CDR3 length: 12; J gene: TRBJ1-1; D gene: NA; CDR3 DNA: TGCAGCGTTTGGGTTCAGGGCACTGAAGCTTTCTTT; CDR3 protein: CSVWVQGTEAFF
V gene: TRBV11-2; clone size: NA; CDR3 length: 16; J gene: TRBJ2-7; D gene: NA; CDR3 DNA: TGTGCCAGCAGCTTCTCTTTCAGGGGGGGACACTACGAGCAGTACTTC; CDR3 protein: CASSFSFRGGHYEQYF
V gene: TRBV4-2; clone size: NA; CDR3 length: 15; J gene: TRBJ1-2; D gene: NA; CDR3 DNA: TGTGCCAGCAGCCAAGAAATCCGAGCTAACTATGGCTACACCTTC; CDR3 protein: CASSQEIRANYGYTF
V gene: TRBV11-2; clone size: NA; CDR3 length: 13; J gene: TRBJ1-1; D gene: NA; CDR3 DNA: TGTGCCAGCAGCTTTGGGAGGAACACTGAAGCTTTCTTT; CDR3 protein: CASSFGRNTEAFF
V gene: TRBV29-1; clone size: few; CDR3 length: 13; J gene: TRBJ1-1; D gene: TRBD1; CDR3 DNA: TGCAGCGCCGGGACAGGGCGCATCACTGAAGCTTTCTTT; CDR3 protein: CSAGTGRITEAFF
V gene: TRBV6-5; clone size: NA; CDR3 length: 14; J gene: TRBJ1-2; D gene: NA; CDR3 DNA: TGTGCCAGCACTTCGTCTCAGGAGCACTATGGCTACACCTTC; CDR3 protein: CASTSSQEHYGYTF
V gene: TRBV6-1; clone size: NA; CDR3 length: 17; J gene: TRBJ2-5; D gene: NA; CDR3 DNA: TGTGCCAGCAGTGAAGAATTCTTGGGGGGAGCACAAGAGACCCAGTACTTC; CDR3 protein: CASSEEFLGGAQETQYF
V gene: TRBV19; clone size: NA; CDR3 length: 18; J gene: TRBJ2-7; D gene: TRBD1; CDR3 DNA: TGTGCCAGTAGTATTATCCCCGGGACAGGGGGCAGGGGTTACGAGCAGTACTTC; CDR3 protein: CASSIIPGTGGRGYEQYF
V gene: TRBV7-9; clone size: NA; CDR3 length: 16; J gene: TRBJ1-1; D gene: NA; CDR3 DNA: TGTGCCAGCAGCCCGCGCGGAGGTACCTTTTACACTGAAGCTTTCTTT; CDR3 protein: CASSPRGGTFYTEAFF
V gene: TRBV5-6; clone size: once; CDR3 length: 16; J gene: TRBJ1-1; D gene: NA; CDR3 DNA: TGTGCCAGCAGCTTGGTAGCAGGGAGGATGAACACTGAAGCTTTCTTT; CDR3 protein: CASSLVAGRMNTEAFF
V gene: TRBV10-2; clone size: once; CDR3 length: 13; J gene: TRBJ2-4; D gene: NA; CDR3 DNA: TGCGCCAGCAGTGTCCAGCTAAAAAACATTCAGTACTTC; CDR3 protein: CASSVQLKNIQYF
V gene: TRBV10-3; clone size: NA; CDR3 length: 17; J gene: TRBJ2-3; D gene: NA; CDR3 DNA: TGTGCCATCAGTGATCAGGGGAGGGACAGCTACACAGATACGCAGTATTTT; CDR3 protein: CAISDQGRDSYTDTQYF
V gene: TRBV6-1; clone size: NA; CDR3 length: 12; J gene: TRBJ1-1; D gene: NA; CDR3 DNA: TGTGCCAGCAGGGAAGTAAGGGGGGAAGCTTTCTTT; CDR3 protein: CASREVRGEAFF
V gene: TRBV2; clone size: NA; CDR3 length: 16; J gene: TRBJ2-7; D gene: TRBD2; CDR3 DNA: TGTGCCAGCAGTGAAGGACCTAGCGGGAACTCCTACGAGCAGTACTTC; CDR3 protein: CASSEGPSGNSYEQYF
V gene: TRBV18; clone size: NA; CDR3 length: 12; J gene: TRBJ2-5; D gene: NA; CDR3 DNA: TGTGCCAGCTCACCATACCAAGAGACCCAGTACTTC; CDR3 protein: CASSPYQETQYF
V gene: TRBV21-1; clone size: NA; CDR3 length: 24; J gene: TRBJ2-2; D gene: NA; CDR3 DNA: TGTGCCAGCAGCAAAGCGGGTGAAGGGCGACTAGCGGGACCCCAACCTTACAACACCGGGGAGCTGTTTTTT; CDR3 protein: CASSKAGEGRLAGPQPYNTGELFF